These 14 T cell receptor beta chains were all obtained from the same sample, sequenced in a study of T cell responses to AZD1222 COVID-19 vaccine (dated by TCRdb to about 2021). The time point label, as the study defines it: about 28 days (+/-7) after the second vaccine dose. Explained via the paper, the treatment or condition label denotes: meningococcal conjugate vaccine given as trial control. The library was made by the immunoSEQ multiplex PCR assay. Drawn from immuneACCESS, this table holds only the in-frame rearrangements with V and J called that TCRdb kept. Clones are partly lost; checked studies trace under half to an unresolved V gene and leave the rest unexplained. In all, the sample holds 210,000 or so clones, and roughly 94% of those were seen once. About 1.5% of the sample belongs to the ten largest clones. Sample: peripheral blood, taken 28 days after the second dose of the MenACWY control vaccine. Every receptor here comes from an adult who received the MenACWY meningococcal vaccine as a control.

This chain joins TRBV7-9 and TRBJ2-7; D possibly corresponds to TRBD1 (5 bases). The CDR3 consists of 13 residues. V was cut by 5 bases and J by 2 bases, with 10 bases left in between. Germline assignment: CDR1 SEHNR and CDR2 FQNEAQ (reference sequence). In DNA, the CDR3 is TGTGCCAGCAGCCAGGGCGCAACCTACGAGCAGTACTTC. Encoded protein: CASSQGATYEQYF.

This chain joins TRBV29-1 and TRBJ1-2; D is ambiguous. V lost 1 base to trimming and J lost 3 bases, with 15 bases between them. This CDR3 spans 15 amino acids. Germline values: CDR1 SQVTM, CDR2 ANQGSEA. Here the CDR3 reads CSVEARENPYYGYTF. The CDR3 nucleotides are TGCAGCGTTGAAGCCAGAGAAAACCCGTACTATGGCTACACCTTC.

CDR3: CASSFDTINEKLFF. The DNA for the CDR3 is TGTGCCAGCAGCTTCGACACGATTAATGAAAAACTGTTTTTT. V usage is TRBV7-9 and J usage is TRBJ1-4; no firm D call. Germline values: CDR1 SEHNR, CDR2 FQNEAQ (reference sequence). This CDR3 is built from 14 residues. V dropped 3 bases and J dropped 4 bases, with 9 bases sitting between them.

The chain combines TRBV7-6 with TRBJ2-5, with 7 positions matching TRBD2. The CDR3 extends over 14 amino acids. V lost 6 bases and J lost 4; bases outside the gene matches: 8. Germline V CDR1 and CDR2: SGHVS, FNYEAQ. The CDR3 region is CASSLWGGGETQYF. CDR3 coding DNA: TGTGCCAGCAGTCTCTGGGGCGGGGGAGAGACCCAGTACTTC. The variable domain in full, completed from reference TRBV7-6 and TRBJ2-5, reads GAGVSQSPRYKVTKRGQDVALRCDPISGHVSLYWYRQALGQGPEFLTYFNYEAQQDKSGLPNDRFSAERPEGSISTLTIQRTEQRDSAMYRCASSLWGGGETQYFGPGTRLLVL.

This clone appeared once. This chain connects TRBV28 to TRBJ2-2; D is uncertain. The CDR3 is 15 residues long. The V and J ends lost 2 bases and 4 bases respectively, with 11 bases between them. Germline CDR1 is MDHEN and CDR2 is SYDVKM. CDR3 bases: TGTGCCAGCAGTTTAACTCTGGGTGGCACCGGGGAGCTGTTTTTT. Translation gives CASSLTLGGTGELFF.

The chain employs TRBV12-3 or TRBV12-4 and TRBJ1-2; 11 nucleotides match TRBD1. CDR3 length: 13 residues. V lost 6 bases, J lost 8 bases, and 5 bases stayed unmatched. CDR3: CASRGGTGGGYTF. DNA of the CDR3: TGTGCCAGCAGGGGAGGGACAGGGGGAGGCTACACCTTC.

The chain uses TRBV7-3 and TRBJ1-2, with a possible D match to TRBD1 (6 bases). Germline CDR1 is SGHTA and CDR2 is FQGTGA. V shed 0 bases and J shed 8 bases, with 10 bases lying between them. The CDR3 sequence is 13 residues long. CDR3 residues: CASSLTQGSGYTF. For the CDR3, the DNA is TGTGCCAGCAGCTTAACACAGGGAAGCGGCTACACCTTC. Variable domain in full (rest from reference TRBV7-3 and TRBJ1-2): GAGVSQTPSNKVTEKGKYVELRCDPISGHTALYWYRQSLGQGPEFLIYFQGTGAADDSGLPNDRFFAVRPEGSVSTLKIQRTERGDSAVYLCASSLTQGSGYTFGSGTRLTVV.

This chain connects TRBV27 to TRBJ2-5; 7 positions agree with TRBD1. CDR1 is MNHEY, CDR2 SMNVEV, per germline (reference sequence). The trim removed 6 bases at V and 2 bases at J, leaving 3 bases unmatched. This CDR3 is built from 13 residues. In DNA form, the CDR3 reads TGTGCCAGCAGACCGACAGGGCAAGAGACCCAGTACTTC. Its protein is CASRPTGQETQYF.

The CDR3 protein is CASSLSRSSYNEQFF. CDR3 coding DNA: TGTGCCAGCAGTTTAAGTAGAAGCTCCTACAATGAGCAGTTCTTC. This chain links TRBV27 with TRBJ2-1; D unclear. The CDR3 loop spans 15 amino acids. V lost 2 bases and J 0 bases, leaving 8 bases between the germline ends. From germline, CDR1 is MNHEY and CDR2 SMNVEV (reference sequence).

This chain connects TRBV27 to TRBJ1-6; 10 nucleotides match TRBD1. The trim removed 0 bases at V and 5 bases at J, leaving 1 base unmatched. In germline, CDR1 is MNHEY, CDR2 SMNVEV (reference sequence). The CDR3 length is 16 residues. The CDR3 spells CASSLSTGGDNSPLHF. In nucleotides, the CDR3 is TGTGCCAGCAGTTTATCGACAGGGGGCGATAATTCACCCCTCCACTTT.

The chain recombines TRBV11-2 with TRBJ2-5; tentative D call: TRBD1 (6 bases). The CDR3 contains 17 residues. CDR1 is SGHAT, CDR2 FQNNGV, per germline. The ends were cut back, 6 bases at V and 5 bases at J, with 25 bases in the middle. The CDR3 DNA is TGTGCCAGCAGTCAGGCGGCTAACAGGGTGGTGAGGGAGACCCAGTACTTC. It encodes CASSQAANRVVRETQYF.

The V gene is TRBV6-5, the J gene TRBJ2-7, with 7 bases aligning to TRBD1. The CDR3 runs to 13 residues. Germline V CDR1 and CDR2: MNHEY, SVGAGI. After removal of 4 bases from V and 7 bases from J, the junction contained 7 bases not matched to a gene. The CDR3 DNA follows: TGTGCCAGCAGTTCGACAGGGTCAGGGGAGCAGTACTTC. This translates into CASSSTGSGEQYF.

The DNA for the CDR3 is TGTGCCAGCAGAACCGGGACAGCAATTCCCTACGAGCAGTACTTC. Translation gives CASRTGTAIPYEQYF. V gene TRBV28 combines with J gene TRBJ2-7; 7 bases are a match to TRBD1. The CDR3 consists of 15 residues. Per the germline V gene, CDR1 is MDHEN and CDR2 is SYDVKM. V was clipped by 6 bases and J by 2 bases; unmatched bases: 10.

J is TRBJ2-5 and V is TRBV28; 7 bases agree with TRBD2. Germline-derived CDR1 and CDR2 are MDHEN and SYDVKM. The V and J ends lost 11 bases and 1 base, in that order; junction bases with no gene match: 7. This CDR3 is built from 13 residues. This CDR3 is CALGGTPQETQYF. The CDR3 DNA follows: TGTGCCCTCGGGGGGACTCCCCAAGAGACCCAGTACTTC.